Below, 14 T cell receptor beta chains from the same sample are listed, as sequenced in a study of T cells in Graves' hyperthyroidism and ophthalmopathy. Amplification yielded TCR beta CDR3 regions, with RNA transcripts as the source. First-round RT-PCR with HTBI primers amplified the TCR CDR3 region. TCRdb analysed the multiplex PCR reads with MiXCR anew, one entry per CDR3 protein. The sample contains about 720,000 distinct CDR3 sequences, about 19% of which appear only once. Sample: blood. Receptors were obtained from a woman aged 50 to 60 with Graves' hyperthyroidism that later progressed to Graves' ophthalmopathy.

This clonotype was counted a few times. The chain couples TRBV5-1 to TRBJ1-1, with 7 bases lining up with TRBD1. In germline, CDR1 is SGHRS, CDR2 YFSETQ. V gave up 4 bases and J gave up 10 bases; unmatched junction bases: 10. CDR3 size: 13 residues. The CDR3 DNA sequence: TGCGCCAGCAGCCCGGGTCGGGACAGTGGAGCTTTCTTT. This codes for CASSPGRDSGAFF.

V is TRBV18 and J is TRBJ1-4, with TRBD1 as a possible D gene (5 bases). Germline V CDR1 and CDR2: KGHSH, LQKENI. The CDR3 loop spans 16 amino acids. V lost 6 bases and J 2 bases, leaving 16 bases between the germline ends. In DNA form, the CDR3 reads TGTGCCAGCTCGGGCGGGGGAAGGCTCACTAATGAAAAACTGTTTTTT. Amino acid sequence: CASSGGGRLTNEKLFF. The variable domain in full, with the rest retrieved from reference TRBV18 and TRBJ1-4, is NAGVMQNPRHLVRRRGQEARLRCSPMKGHSHVYWYRQLPEEGLKFMVYLQKENIIDESGMPKERFSAEFPKEGPSILRIQQVVRGDSAAYFCASSGGGRLTNEKLFFGSGTQLSVL.

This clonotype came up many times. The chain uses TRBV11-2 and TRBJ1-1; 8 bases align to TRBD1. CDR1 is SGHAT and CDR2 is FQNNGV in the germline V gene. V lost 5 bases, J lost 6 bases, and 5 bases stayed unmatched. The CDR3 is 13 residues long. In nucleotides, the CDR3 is TGTGCCAGCAGCGCGACAGGGGAGGCTGAAGCTTTCTTT. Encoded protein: CASSATGEAEAFF.

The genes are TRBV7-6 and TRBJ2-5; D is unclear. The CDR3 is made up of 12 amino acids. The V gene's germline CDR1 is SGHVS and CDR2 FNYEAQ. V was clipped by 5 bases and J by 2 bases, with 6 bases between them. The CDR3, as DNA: TGTGCCAGCAGCGTAATTCAAGAGACCCAGTACTTC. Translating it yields CASSVIQETQYF.

The CDR3 protein is CASIRRRGRGPSNQPQHF. CDR3 nucleotides: TGTGCCAGCATTAGGAGGAGGGGCCGGGGGCCTAGCAATCAGCCCCAGCATTTT. J is TRBJ1-5 and V is TRBV7-9; D is perhaps TRBD1 (6 bases). CDR3 size: 18 residues. Per germline, CDR1 SEHNR and CDR2 FQNEAQ (reference sequence). Trimming pared 7 bases from V and 0 bases from J, leaving 22 bases between.

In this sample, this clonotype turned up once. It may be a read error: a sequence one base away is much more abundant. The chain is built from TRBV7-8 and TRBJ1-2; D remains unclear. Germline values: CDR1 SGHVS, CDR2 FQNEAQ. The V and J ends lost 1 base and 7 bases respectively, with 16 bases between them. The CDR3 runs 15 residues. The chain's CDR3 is CASSLGSEGHSGYTF. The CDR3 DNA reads TGTGCCAGCAGCTTAGGGTCAGAGGGCCACTCTGGCTACACCTTC.

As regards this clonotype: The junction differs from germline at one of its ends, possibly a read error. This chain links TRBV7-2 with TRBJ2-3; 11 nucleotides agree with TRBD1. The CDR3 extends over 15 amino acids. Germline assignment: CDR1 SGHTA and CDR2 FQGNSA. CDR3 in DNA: TGTGCCAGCAGCCCGGGACAGGGGGACACAGTTACGCAGTATTTT. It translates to CASSPGQGDTVTQYF. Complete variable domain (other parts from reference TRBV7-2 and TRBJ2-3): GAGVSQSPSNKVTEKGKDVELRCDPISGHTALYWYRQSLGQGLEFLIYFQGNSAPDKSGLPSDRFSAERTGGSVSTLTIQRTQQEDSAVYLCASSPGQGDTVTQYFGPGTRLTVL.

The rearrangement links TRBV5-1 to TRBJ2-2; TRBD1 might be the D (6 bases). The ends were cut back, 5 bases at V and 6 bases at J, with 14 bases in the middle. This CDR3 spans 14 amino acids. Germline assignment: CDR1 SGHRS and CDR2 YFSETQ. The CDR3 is CASRRDNPSGELFF. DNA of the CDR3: TGCGCCAGCAGAAGGGACAACCCATCCGGGGAGCTGTTTTTT.

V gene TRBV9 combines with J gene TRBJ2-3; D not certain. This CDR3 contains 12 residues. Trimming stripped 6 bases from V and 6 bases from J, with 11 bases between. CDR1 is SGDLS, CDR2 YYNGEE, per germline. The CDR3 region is CASTRVQDTQYF. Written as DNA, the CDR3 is TGTGCCAGCACCCGCGTACAGGATACGCAGTATTTT.

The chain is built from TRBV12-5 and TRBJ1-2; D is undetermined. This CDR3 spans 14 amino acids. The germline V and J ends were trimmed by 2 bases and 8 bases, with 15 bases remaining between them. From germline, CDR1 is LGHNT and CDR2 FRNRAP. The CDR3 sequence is CASGLFRGFGGYTF. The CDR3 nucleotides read TGTGCTAGTGGTTTGTTTCGGGGTTTCGGCGGCTACACCTTC.

As DNA, the CDR3 is TGTGCCAGCAGCCCGGCCCTTTCCTACAATGAGCAGTTCTTC. Amino acid sequence: CASSPALSYNEQFF. The gene calls are TRBV16 and TRBJ2-1; D is ambiguous. This CDR3 comprises 14 residues. V was clipped by 4 bases and J by 1 base, with 8 bases between them. CDR1 is KGHSY, CDR2 FQNENV, per germline.

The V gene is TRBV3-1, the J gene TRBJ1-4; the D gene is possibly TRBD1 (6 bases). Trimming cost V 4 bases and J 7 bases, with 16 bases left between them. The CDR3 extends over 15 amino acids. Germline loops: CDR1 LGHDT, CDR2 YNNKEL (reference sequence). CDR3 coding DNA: TGTGCCAGCAGCCTCGGGACACCAGTTAGTGAAAAACTGTTTTTT. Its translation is CASSLGTPVSEKLFF.

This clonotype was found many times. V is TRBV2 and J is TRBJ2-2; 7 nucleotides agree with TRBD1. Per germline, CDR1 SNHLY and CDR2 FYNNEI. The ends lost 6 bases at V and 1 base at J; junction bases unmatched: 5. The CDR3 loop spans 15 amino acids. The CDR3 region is CASRGQVGNTGELFF. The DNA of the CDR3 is TGTGCCAGCAGAGGACAGGTCGGGAACACCGGGGAGCTGTTTTTT.

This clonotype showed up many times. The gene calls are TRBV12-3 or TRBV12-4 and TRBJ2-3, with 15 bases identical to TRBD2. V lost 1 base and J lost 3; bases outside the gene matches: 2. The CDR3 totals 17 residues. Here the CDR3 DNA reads TGTGCCAGCAGTTTAGTCGGACTAGCGGGGGGGACAGATACGCAGTATTTT. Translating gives CASSLVGLAGGTDTQYF.